This TCR beta chain was sequenced in a study of T cell responses to AZD1222 COVID-19 vaccine. Study-level results: There were vaccine-associated CD4 TCRs across spike, dominant at 160-218 and 743-854.

Here immunoSEQ multiplex PCR was the method, and the copy in TCRdb shows in-frame clones only, minus some. This sample has 100,000 to 150,000 clones, with 75% to 95% found just once. A word on this clone: Its antigen is unidentified.

This clonotype originated in an adult who received the MenACWY meningococcal vaccine as a control. Sample: peripheral blood, taken 28 days after the second dose of the MenACWY control vaccine.

CDR3 region: CASSPRPLGARETQYF. The CDR3 DNA reads as TGTGCCAGCAGCCCTCGTCCGCTGGGGGCTCGGGAGACCCAGTACTTC. The rearrangement uses TRBV9 and TRBJ2-5, with a tentative D call TRBD1 (6 bases). V lost 4 bases to trimming and J lost 5 bases, with 21 bases between them. Looked up from germline, CDR1 is SGDLS and CDR2 is YYNGEE. The CDR3 contains 16 residues.